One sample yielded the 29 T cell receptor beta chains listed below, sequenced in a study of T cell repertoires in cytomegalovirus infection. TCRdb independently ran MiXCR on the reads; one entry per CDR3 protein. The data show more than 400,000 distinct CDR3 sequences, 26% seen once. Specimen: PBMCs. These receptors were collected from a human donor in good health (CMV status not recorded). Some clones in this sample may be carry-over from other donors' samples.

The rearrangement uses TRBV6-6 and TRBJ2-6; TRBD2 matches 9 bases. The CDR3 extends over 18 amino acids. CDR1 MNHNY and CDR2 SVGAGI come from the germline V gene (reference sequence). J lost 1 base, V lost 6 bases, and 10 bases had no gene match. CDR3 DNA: TGTGCCAGCAGCCCACAGAGAGCGGGAGGTTCTGGGGCCAACGTCCTGACTTTC. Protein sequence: CASSPQRAGGSGANVLTF.

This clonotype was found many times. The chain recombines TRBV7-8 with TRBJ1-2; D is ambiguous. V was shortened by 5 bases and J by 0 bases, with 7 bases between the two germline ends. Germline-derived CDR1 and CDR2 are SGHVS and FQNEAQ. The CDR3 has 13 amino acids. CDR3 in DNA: TGTGCCAGCAGCGAACGAACTAACTATGGCTACACCTTC. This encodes CASSERTNYGYTF.

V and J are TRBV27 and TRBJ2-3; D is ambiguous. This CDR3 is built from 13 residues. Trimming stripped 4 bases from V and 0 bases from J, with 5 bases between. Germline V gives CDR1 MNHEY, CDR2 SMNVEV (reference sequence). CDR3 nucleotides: TGTGCCAGCAGTTGGGCTAGCACAGATACGCAGTATTTT. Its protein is CASSWASTDTQYF.

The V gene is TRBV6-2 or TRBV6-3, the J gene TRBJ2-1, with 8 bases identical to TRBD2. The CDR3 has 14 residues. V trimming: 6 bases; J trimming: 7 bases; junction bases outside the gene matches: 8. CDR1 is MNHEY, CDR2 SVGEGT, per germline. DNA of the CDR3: TGTGCCAGCAGGGAAGCGGGAGAGGGAAATGAGCAGTTCTTC. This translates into CASREAGEGNEQFF.

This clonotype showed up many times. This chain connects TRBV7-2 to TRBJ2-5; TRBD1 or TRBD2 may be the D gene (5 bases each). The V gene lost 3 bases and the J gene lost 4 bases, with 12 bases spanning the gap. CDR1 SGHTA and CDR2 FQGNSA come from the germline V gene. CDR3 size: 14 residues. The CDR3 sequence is CASSFYRGPETQYF. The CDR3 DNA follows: TGTGCCAGCAGCTTTTACCGGGGCCCAGAGACCCAGTACTTC. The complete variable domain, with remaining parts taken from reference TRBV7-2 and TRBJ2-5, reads GAGVSQSPSNKVTEKGKDVELRCDPISGHTALYWYRQSLGQGLEFLIYFQGNSAPDKSGLPSDRFSAERTGGSVSTLTIQRTQQEDSAVYLCASSFYRGPETQYFGPGTRLLVL.

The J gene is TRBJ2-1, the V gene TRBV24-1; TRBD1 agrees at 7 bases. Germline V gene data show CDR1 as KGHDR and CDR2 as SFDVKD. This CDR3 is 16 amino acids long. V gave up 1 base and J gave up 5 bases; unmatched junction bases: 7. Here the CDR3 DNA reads TGTGCCACCAGTGATTTACACCAGGGGGTCCACAATGAGCAGTTCTTC. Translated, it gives CATSDLHQGVHNEQFF.

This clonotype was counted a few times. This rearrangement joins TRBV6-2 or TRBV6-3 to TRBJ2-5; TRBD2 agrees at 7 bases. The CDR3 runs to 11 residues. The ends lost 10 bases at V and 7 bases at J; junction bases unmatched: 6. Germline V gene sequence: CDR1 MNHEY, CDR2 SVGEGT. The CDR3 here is CATGGGVTQYF. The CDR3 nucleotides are TGTGCCACCGGCGGGGGAGTGACCCAGTACTTC.

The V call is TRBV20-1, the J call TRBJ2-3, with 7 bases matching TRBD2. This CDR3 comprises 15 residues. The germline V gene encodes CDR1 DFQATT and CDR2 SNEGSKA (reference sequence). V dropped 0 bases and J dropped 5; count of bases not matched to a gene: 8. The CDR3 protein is CSARDFGTNVDTQYF. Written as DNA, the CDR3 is TGCAGTGCTAGAGACTTTGGGACTAATGTAGATACGCAGTATTTT.

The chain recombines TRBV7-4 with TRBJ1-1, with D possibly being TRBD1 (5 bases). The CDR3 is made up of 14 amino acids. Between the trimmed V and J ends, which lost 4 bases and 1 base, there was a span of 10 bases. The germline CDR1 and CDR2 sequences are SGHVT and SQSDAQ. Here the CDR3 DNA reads TGTGCCAGCAGCTCACCGACAGCGAACACTGAAGCTTTCTTT. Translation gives CASSSPTANTEAFF.

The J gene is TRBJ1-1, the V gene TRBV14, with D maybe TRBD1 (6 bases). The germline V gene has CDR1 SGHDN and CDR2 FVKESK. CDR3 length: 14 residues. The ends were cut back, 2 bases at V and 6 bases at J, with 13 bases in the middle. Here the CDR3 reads CASSQTGLGAEAFF. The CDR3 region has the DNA TGTGCCAGCAGCCAAACAGGGCTAGGGGCTGAAGCTTTCTTT.

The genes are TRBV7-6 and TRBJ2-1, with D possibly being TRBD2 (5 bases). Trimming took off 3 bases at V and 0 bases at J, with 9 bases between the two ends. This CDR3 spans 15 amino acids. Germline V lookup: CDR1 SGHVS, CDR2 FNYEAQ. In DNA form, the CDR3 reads TGTGCCAGCAGCTTCGAGCGGACCTCCTACAATGAGCAGTTCTTC. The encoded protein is CASSFERTSYNEQFF.

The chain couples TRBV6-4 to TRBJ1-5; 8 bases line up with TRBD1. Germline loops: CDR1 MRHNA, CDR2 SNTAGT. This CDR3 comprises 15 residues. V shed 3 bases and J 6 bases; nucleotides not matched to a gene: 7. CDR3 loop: CASSETGEYSQPQHF. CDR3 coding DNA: TGTGCCAGCAGTGAGACAGGGGAATATAGTCAGCCCCAGCATTTT.

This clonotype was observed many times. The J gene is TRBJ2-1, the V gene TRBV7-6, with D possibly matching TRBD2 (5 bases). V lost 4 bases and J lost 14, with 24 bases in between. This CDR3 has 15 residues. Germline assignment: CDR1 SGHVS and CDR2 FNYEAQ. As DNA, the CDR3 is TGTGCCAGCAGCTCGGCCCCCAGCGGTCCCCCCGGAGAGTTCTTC. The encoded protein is CASSSAPSGPPGEFF.

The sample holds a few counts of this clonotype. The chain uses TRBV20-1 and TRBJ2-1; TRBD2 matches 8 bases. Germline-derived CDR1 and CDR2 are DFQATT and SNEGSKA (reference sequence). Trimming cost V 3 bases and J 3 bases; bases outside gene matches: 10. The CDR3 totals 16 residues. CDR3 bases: TGCAGTGCTAGCGGGAGGGCCACCAAAGTCTACAATGAGCAGTTCTTC. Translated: CSASGRATKVYNEQFF.

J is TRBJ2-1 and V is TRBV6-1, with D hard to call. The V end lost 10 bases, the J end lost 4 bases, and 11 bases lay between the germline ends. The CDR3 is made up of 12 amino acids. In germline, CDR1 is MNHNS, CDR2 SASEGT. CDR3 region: CATRESYNEQFF. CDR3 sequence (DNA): TGTGCCACCAGAGAGTCGTACAATGAGCAGTTCTTC.

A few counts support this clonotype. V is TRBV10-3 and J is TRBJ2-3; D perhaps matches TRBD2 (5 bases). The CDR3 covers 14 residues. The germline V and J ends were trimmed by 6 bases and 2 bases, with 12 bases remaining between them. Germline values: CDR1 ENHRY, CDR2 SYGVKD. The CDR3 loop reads CAIRAEHDTDTQYF. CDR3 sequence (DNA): TGTGCCATCAGAGCGGAACATGACACAGATACGCAGTATTTT.

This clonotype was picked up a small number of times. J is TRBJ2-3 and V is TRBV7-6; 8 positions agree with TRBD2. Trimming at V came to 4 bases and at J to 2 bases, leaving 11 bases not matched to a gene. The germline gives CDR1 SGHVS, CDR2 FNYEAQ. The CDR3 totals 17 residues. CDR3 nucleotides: TGTGCCAGCAGCTCCGACCCGGGACTAGATGACACAGATACGCAGTATTTT. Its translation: CASSSDPGLDDTDTQYF.

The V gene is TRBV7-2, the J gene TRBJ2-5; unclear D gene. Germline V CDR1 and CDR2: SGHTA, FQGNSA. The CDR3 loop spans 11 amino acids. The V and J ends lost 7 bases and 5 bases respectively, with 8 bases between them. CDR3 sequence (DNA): TGTGCCAGCACCCCAAGGGAGACCCAGTACTTC. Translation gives CASTPRETQYF.

The DNA for the CDR3 is TGCGCCAGCAGCCCAATAGCGGGAGGTGGGGAGCTGTTTTTT. Encoded protein: CASSPIAGGGELFF. The rearrangement uses TRBV4-3 and TRBJ2-2; 10 bases line up with TRBD2. Germline trimming cut 4 bases from V and 8 bases from J; bases unmatched to any gene: 4. CDR1 is LGHNA, CDR2 YSLEER, per germline. This CDR3 has 14 amino acids.

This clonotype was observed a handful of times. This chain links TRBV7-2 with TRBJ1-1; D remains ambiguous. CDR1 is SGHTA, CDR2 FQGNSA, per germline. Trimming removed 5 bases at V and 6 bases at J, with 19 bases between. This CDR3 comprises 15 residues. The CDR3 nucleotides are TGTGCCAGCAGCCCCCCGGGTTTTGGGGTCCCTGAAGCTTTCTTT. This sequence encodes CASSPPGFGVPEAFF. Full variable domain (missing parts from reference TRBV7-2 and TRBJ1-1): GAGVSQSPSNKVTEKGKDVELRCDPISGHTALYWYRQSLGQGLEFLIYFQGNSAPDKSGLPSDRFSAERTGGSVSTLTIQRTQQEDSAVYLCASSPPGFGVPEAFFGQGTRLTVV.

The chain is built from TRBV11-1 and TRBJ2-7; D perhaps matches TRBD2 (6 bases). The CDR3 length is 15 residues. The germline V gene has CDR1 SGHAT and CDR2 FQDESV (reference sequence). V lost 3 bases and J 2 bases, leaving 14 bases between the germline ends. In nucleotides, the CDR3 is TGTGCCAGCAGCTTGATAGCGGACCACCCCTACGAGCAGTACTTC. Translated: CASSLIADHPYEQYF. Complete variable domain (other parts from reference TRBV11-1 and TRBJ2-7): EAEVAQSPRYKITEKSQAVAFWCDPISGHATLYWYRQILGQGPELLVQFQDESVVDDSQLPKDRFSAERLKGVDSTLKIQPAELGDSAMYLCASSLIADHPYEQYFGPGTRLTVT.

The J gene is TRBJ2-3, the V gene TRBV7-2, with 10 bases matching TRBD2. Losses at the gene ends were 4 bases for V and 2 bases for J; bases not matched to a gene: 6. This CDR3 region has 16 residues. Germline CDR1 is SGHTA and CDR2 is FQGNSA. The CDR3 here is CASSSRLAGYTDTQYF. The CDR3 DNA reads TGTGCCAGCAGCTCTCGACTAGCGGGTTACACAGATACGCAGTATTTT.

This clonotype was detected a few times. The CDR3 sequence is CASSFGLVGETQYF. The DNA of the CDR3 is TGTGCCAGCAGCTTTGGCCTGGTAGGGGAGACCCAGTACTTC. V gene TRBV7-9 combines with J gene TRBJ2-5; D is unresolved. The V gene's germline CDR1 is SEHNR and CDR2 FQNEAQ (reference sequence). Trimming removed 3 bases at V and 5 bases at J, with 13 bases between. The CDR3 sequence is 14 residues long.

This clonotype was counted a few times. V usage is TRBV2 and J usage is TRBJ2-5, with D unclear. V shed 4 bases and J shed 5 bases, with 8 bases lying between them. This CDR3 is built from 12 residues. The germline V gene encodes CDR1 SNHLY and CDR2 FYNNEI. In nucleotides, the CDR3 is TGTGCCAGCAGTGGAGGTTGGGAGACCCAGTACTTC. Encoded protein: CASSGGWETQYF.

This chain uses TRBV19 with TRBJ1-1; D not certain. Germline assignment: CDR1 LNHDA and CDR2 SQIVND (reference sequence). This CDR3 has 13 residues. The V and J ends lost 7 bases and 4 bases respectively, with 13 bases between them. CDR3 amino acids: CASIPPVGTEAFF. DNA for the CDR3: TGTGCCAGTATCCCCCCGGTGGGCACTGAAGCTTTCTTT.

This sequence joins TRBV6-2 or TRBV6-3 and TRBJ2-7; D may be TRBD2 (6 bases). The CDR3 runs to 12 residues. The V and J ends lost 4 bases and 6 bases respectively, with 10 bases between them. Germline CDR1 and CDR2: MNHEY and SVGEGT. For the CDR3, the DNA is TGTGCCAGCAGTTGGGAGGTTTCCGAGCAGTACTTC. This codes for CASSWEVSEQYF.

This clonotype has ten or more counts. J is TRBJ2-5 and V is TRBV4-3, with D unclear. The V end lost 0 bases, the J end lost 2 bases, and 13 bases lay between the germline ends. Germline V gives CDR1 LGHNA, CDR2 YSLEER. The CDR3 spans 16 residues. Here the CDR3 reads CASSQEFGSTQETQYF. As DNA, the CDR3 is TGCGCCAGCAGCCAAGAATTCGGTAGTACTCAAGAGACCCAGTACTTC.

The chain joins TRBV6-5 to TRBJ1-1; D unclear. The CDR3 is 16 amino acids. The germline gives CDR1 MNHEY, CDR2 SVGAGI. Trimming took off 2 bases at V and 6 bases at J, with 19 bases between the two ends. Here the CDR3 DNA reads TGTGCCAGCAGTTACCAGGTTTTCCCGGGGAGCGCTGAAGCTTTCTTT. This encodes CASSYQVFPGSAEAFF.

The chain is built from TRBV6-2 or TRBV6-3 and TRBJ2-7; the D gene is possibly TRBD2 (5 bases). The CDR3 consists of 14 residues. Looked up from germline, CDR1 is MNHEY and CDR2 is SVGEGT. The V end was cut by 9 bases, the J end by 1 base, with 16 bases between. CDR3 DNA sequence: TGTGCCAGAGAGTGCCGGGATCCTTCCTACGAGCAGTACTTC. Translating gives CARECRDPSYEQYF.